This T cell receptor (beta chain) is from a study of blood T cells in healthy people across ages. This clonotype was counted only a few times. Next came a second PCR, run for about 7 to 11 cycles, which used a sample-barcoded 5' primer along with a J-beta primer mix. Unique molecular identifiers of 12 random nucleotides labeled each cDNA. TCRdb fed the 5' RACE reads into MiXCR, producing one record per CDR3 protein. The table lists about 720,000 distinct CDR3 sequences, approximately 22% of them singletons. The CDR3 contains 16 residues. Trimming took off 5 bases at V and 5 bases at J, with 20 bases between the two ends. Germline CDR1 is LNHDA and CDR2 is SQIVND (reference sequence).

The J gene is TRBJ2-3, the V gene TRBV19; D is perhaps TRBD2 (7 bases). Input material: blood. The sequence was collected from a man between 65 and 85 years old in good health. CDR3 sequence: CASSSERDISLDTQYF. The CDR3 DNA reads TGTGCCAGTAGTTCGGAGCGGGACATTTCTTTAGATACGCAGTATTTT.